The rows below give T cell receptor beta chains drawn from one sample of a study of beta chain features in type 1 diabetes. Sequencing was performed with immunoSEQ multiplex PCR; in TCRdb, only in-frame clones are kept and a portion is missing. The table lists under 800,000 clones, about a sixth of them singletons. Input material: naive CD4+ T cells from blood. The receptors here all came from a man between 18 and 29 years old in good health. CDR3s include the opening cysteine and the closing phenylalanine or tryptophan. The D gene is left open where the match is weak. The size of a clone is reported for some rows only, either as once, few or many, or as a class for expanded clones.

j_gene | d_gene | v_gene | abundance | CDR3nt | CDR3aa
TRBJ1-5 | - | TRBV11-2 | few | TGTGCCAGCAGCTTAGGCAAGGGCAATCAGCCCCAGCATTTT | CASSLGKGNQPQHF
TRBJ1-2 | - | TRBV12-2 | - | TGTGCAAGTCGCGCCCGACAGTATGGCTACACCTTC | CASRARQYGYTF
TRBJ2-7 | - | TRBV6-1 | - | TGTGCCACCCGGGACAATCCCACCTACGAGCAGTACTTC | CATRDNPTYEQYF
TRBJ2-3 | - | TRBV7-9 | - | TGTGCCAGCAGCTTAGGAGGGGGATACACAGATACGCAGTATTTT | CASSLGGGYTDTQYF
TRBJ1-5 | TRBD1 | TRBV18 | few | TGTGCCAGCTCTGGGTTGACAGGGGCCAATCAGCCCCAGCATTTT | CASSGLTGANQPQHF
TRBJ2-1 | TRBD1 | TRBV9 | - | TGTGCCAGCAGCGTACAGGGGGAAATTTACGGTGAGCAGTTCTTC | CASSVQGEIYGEQFF
TRBJ2-6 | - | TRBV18 | few | TGTGCCAGCTCACCCAGGGGCTCTGGGGCCAACGTCCTGACTTTC | CASSPRGSGANVLTF
TRBJ2-3 | - | TRBV18 | few | TGTGCCAGCTCACCGCCAGGGACAGATACGCAGTATTTT | CASSPPGTDTQYF
TRBJ2-6 | - | TRBV19 | - | TGTGCCAGTAGTATCATGTTGGGCAGCTCTGGGGCCAACGTCCTGACTTTC | CASSIMLGSSGANVLTF
TRBJ2-5 | - | TRBV6-1 | - | TGTGCCAGCAGTGAACTAAGGAAGGAGACCCAGTACTTC | CASSELRKETQYF
TRBJ2-2 | TRBD2 | TRBV2 | - | TGTGCCAGCAGGTTGCTAGCGGGAGGAATCGGGGAGCTGTTTTTT | CASRLLAGGIGELFF
TRBJ1-1 | - | TRBV5-4 | few | TGTGCCAGCAGCTCACAGCAGAACACTGAAGCTTTCTTT | CASSSQQNTEAFF
TRBJ2-7 | TRBD2 | TRBV15 | few | TGTGCCACCAGCAGAGATGGGGACTACGCCTACGAGCAGTACTTC | CATSRDGDYAYEQYF
TRBJ2-7 | TRBD1 | TRBV29-1 | few | TGCAGCGTTCCATCGGACAGGGGAGGGTACGAGCAGTACTTC | CSVPSDRGGYEQYF
TRBJ2-3 | - | TRBV4-3 | few | TGCGCCAGCAGCCAAGCTGGCACAGATACGCAGTATTTT | CASSQAGTDTQYF
TRBJ2-5 | TRBD2 | TRBV9 | few | TGTGCCAGCAGCGGGGGACTAGCGAATAAAGAGACCCAGTACTTC | CASSGGLANKETQYF
TRBJ2-2 | - | TRBV7-9 | - | TGTGCTATTCGGGGGAACACCGGGGAGCTGTTTTTT | CAIRGNTGELFF
TRBJ2-6 | - | TRBV7-3 | - | TGTGCCAGCAGCCCGGGTTCGGCTGGGGCCAACGTCCTGACTTTC | CASSPGSAGANVLTF